The rows below give T cell receptor beta chains drawn from one sample of a study of T cell changes during pregnancy in multiple sclerosis. The data were produced by immunoSEQ multiplex PCR, yet TCRdb's version contains in-frame clones alone and is incomplete. In the table there are approximately 50,000 clones, about 90% of which are singletons. The input for sequencing was CD8+ T cells from peripheral blood mononuclear cells, taken after pregnancy. These receptors were collected from a female donor with multiple sclerosis, enrolled in a pregnancy study. Each CDR3 is given with its conserved first and last residue. A D gene is named only where the DNA matches it firmly. The listing skips clone size in some rows; elsewhere it reads once, few, many or a size class.

D gene,J gene,V gene,clone size,CDR3 protein,CDR3 DNA
NA,TRBJ2-5,TRBV7-9,NA,CASSLVDTQETQYF,TGTGCCAGCAGCTTAGTCGACACCCAAGAGACCCAGTACTTC
TRBD2,TRBJ2-1,TRBV30,NA,CAWSLGTSGAYVYNEQFF,TGTGCCTGGAGTCTCGGGACTAGCGGGGCGTACGTCTACAATGAGCAGTTCTTC
TRBD1,TRBJ1-2,TRBV9,NA,CASSVEGTAFYGYTF,TGTGCCAGCAGCGTAGAGGGGACAGCTTTCTATGGCTACACCTTC
TRBD1,TRBJ2-7,TRBV11-3,NA,CASSPGQAEQYF,TGTGCCAGCAGCCCAGGACAGGCCGAGCAGTACTTC
TRBD1,TRBJ1-1,TRBV19,NA,CASRTDRTNTEAFF,TGTGCCAGTCGAACGGACAGGACGAACACTGAAGCTTTCTTT
TRBD1,TRBJ2-1,TRBV11-2,NA,CASSFLVGQNNEQFF,TGTGCCAGCAGCTTTCTCGTGGGACAGAACAATGAGCAGTTCTTC
NA,TRBJ2-5,TRBV9,NA,CASSVEGTQETQYF,TGTGCCAGCAGCGTAGAGGGGACTCAAGAGACCCAGTACTTC
NA,TRBJ1-5,TRBV15,NA,CATSPTGLGVDQPQHF,TGTGCCACCAGTCCAACCGGTCTGGGAGTGGATCAGCCCCAGCATTTT
NA,TRBJ1-2,TRBV5-4,NA,CASRETGRAGYTF,TGTGCCAGCAGGGAGACAGGTAGGGCCGGCTACACCTTC
TRBD1,TRBJ2-2,TRBV7-6,NA,CASSFGTGNTGELFF,TGTGCCAGCAGCTTCGGGACAGGGAACACCGGGGAGCTGTTTTTT
TRBD1,TRBJ1-6,TRBV2,NA,CASSDPRTGTDSPLHF,TGTGCCAGCAGTGACCCTCGGACAGGGACAGATTCACCCCTCCACTTT
TRBD1,TRBJ1-2,TRBV18,NA,CASSPGTGPNTF,TGTGCCAGCTCACCCGGGACAGGGCCCAACACCTTC
TRBD2,TRBJ2-1,TRBV5-1,NA,CASKDSGGSYNEQFF,TGCGCCAGCAAAGATAGCGGGGGGTCCTACAATGAGCAGTTCTTC
TRBD2,TRBJ2-1,TRBV9,once,CASSPPTAGGGSYNEQFF,TGTGCCAGCAGCCCCCCTACAGCGGGGGGCGGATCCTACAATGAGCAGTTCTTC
TRBD2,TRBJ2-3,TRBV9,NA,CASSAWGGGVSDTQYF,TGTGCCAGCAGCGCGTGGGGCGGGGGAGTGTCAGATACGCAGTATTTT
TRBD1,TRBJ1-5,TRBV19,NA,CASSAKPGQVVWTNQPQHF,TGTGCCAGTAGTGCCAAACCGGGACAGGTGGTTTGGACCAATCAGCCCCAGCATTTT
TRBD1,TRBJ1-4,TRBV6-6,NA,CASSFPNRGRGEKLFF,TGTGCCAGCAGTTTCCCGAACAGGGGGAGGGGTGAAAAACTGTTTTTT
TRBD1,TRBJ1-2,TRBV29-1,NA,CSVGPGQGHYGYTF,TGCAGCGTCGGACCGGGACAGGGCCACTATGGCTACACCTTC
TRBD1,TRBJ2-3,TRBV13,NA,CASRWGQATDTQYF,TGTGCCAGCAGATGGGGACAGGCCACAGATACGCAGTATTTT
TRBD1,TRBJ1-5,TRBV5-6,NA,CASSLGQGGQPQHF,TGTGCCAGCAGCTTGGGACAGGGCGGGCAGCCCCAGCATTTT
TRBD1,TRBJ1-2,TRBV28,few,CASSLPTGTERGYTF,TGTGCCAGCAGTTTACCTACCGGGACAGAGCGCGGCTACACCTTC
TRBD1,TRBJ1-4,TRBV27,NA,CASSLSQGLNEKLFF,TGTGCCAGCAGCCTCTCACAGGGGCTAAATGAAAAACTGTTTTTT